This T cell receptor beta chain was sequenced during a study of cytomegalovirus exposure and HLA in healthy donors. The CDR3 has 14 amino acids. V was trimmed by 6 bases and J by 7 bases, leaving 18 bases between them. Germline V lookup: CDR1 ENHRY, CDR2 SYGVKD. 60 Vbeta and 13 Jbeta primers were used in PCR. The method was immunoSEQ multiplex PCR; TCRdb's version includes in-frame clones alone and lacks a portion of them. The repertoire holds 100,000 to 150,000 clones, with 60% to 75% as singletons. The receptor was isolated from a woman aged 50 to 60 in good health and CMV-seropositive. Source material: PBMCs. The rearrangement joins TRBV10-3 to TRBJ1-1; tentatively, D is TRBD1 (5 bases). This CDR3 is CAIRPATAGGEAFF. CDR3 sequence (DNA): TGTGCCATCAGGCCAGCGACTGCGGGGGGTGAAGCTTTCTTT.